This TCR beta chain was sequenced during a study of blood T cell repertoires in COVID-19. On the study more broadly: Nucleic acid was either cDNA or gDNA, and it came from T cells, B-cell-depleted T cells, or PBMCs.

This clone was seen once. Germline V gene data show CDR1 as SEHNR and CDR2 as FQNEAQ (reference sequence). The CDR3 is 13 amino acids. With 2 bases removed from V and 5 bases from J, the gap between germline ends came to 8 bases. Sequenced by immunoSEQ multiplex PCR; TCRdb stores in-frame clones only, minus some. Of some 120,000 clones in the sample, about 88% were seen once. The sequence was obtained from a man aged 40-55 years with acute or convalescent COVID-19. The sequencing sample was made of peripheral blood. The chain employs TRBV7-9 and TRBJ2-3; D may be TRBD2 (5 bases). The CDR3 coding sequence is TGTGCCAGCAGCTTAACTAGAGTAGATACGCAGTATTTT. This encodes CASSLTRVDTQYF. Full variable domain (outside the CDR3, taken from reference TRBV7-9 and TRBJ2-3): DTGVSQNPRHKITKRGQNVTFRCDPISEHNRLYWYRQTLGQGPEFLTYFQNEAQLEKSRLLSDRFSAERPKGSFSTLEIQRTEQGDSAMYLCASSLTRVDTQYFGPGTRLTVL.